The entry below describes one T cell receptor (beta chain). Its matching antigen is unknown. CDR1 is SGHRS, CDR2 YFSETQ, per germline. The CDR3 is made up of 13 amino acids. The data derive from a study of monozygotic twins with inflammatory bowel disease. Overall study results and limits: A lone strong IBD-associated signal or clonotype found no support. IBD patients shared fewer clonotypes with others than healthy twins, especially with disease activity.

TCRdb reprocessed the 5' RACE reads and keeps a single row for each CDR3 protein, giving no DNA. The sample data list some 150,000 distinct CDR3 sequences. This TCR was sampled from a human donor with ulcerative colitis or Crohn's disease, or a healthy co-twin of an affected twin (not recorded which). The rearrangement joins TRBV5-1 to TRBJ2-3. Sequenced input: blood. The CDR3: CASSATSRDTQYF.